One and the same sample provided the 22 T cell receptor beta chains below, sequenced in a study of OX40 agonist ivuxolimab in advanced cancers. Assay used: immunoSEQ multiplex PCR; TCRdb lists only in-frame clones, some missing. Among around 72,000 clones, approximately 80% were seen once, and the ten largest hold around 8%. The source material was CD4+ or CD8+ T cells sorted from blood, sampled in a trial of the OX40 agonist ivuxolimab. Receptor source: an adult with an advanced solid tumor such as melanoma, head and neck, liver or kidney cancer.

This clone was seen only once. The chain uses TRBV30 and TRBJ1-2; TRBD1 might be the D (6 bases). V was pared by 7 bases and J by 8 bases, with 11 bases between. The CDR3 is 10 residues long. Germline lookup yields CDR1 GTSNPN and CDR2 SVGIG (reference sequence). In DNA, the CDR3 is TGTGCCTCAGAGGGGGGCGGCTACACCTTC. Its protein product is CASEGGGYTF.

The chain uses TRBV7-2 and TRBJ2-7; D is perhaps TRBD2 (6 bases). Germline CDR1 and CDR2: SGHTA and FQGNSA. The CDR3 length is 14 residues. The V end was cut by 5 bases, the J end by 7 bases, with 18 bases between. CDR3 loop: CASSRDPSAGEQYF. CDR3 nucleotides: TGTGCCAGCAGCCGGGACCCCTCAGCGGGTGAGCAGTACTTC.

The rearrangement uses TRBV23-1 and TRBJ2-7, with D perhaps matching TRBD2 (5 bases). TRBV23-1 is given ORF status, its function remaining uncertain. V was shortened by 0 bases and J by 5 bases, with 20 bases between the two germline ends. The CDR3 is 17 residues long. The CDR3 DNA follows: TGCGCCAGCAGTCAATCCCCGAGATTTCGAGGGAAACACGAGCAGTACGTC. Its translation: CASSQSPRFRGKHEQYV.

The chain is built from TRBV5-1 and TRBJ2-3; 8 bases are shared with TRBD2. The germline gives CDR1 SGHRS, CDR2 YFSETQ. Germline trimming cut 4 bases from V and 2 bases from J; bases unmatched to any gene: 3. This CDR3 is 14 amino acids long. The CDR3: CASSQGLDTDTQYF. The DNA of the CDR3 is TGCGCCAGCAGCCAGGGACTAGACACAGATACGCAGTATTTT. Full variable domain (outside the CDR3, taken from reference TRBV5-1 and TRBJ2-3): KAGVTQTPRYLIKTRGQQVTLSCSPISGHRSVSWYQQTPGQGLQFLFEYFSETQRNKGNFPGRFSGRQFSNSRSEMNVSTLELGDSALYLCASSQGLDTDTQYFGPGTRLTVL.

V is TRBV29-1 and J is TRBJ2-1; tentatively, D is TRBD2 (6 bases). Germline V gene lookup returns CDR1 SQVTM and CDR2 ANQGSEA. This CDR3 is built from 17 residues. The V end was cut by 3 bases, the J end by 2 bases, with 20 bases between. The CDR3 bases are TGCAGCGTTGAGTCGGGGACGGGAGTGACAACCTACAATGAGCAGTTCTTC. It translates to CSVESGTGVTTYNEQFF.

This chain connects TRBV2 to TRBJ1-5; D is perhaps TRBD1 (6 bases). V lost 1 base, J lost 2 bases, and 12 bases lay in between. The CDR3 loop spans 16 amino acids. The germline V gene has CDR1 SNHLY and CDR2 FYNNEI. Here the CDR3 DNA reads TGTGCCAGCAGTGAAGGAGGACAGCTTGGCAATCAGCCCCAGCATTTT. Protein product: CASSEGGQLGNQPQHF.

The rearrangement uses TRBV2 and TRBJ1-3; no definite D call. The CDR3 is made up of 13 amino acids. The V end lost 6 bases, the J end lost 3 bases, and 9 bases lay between the germline ends. The germline gives CDR1 SNHLY, CDR2 FYNNEI. The CDR3 sequence: CASRAGFGNTIYF. Written as DNA, the CDR3 is TGTGCCAGCAGAGCGGGATTTGGAAACACCATATATTTT.

The V gene is TRBV28, the J gene TRBJ1-5; D is uncertain. This CDR3 contains 13 residues. The germline V and J ends were trimmed by 1 base and 7 bases, with 8 bases remaining between them. Germline V lookup: CDR1 MDHEN, CDR2 SYDVKM. The CDR3 reads CASSLLGQQPQHF. The CDR3 DNA is TGTGCCAGCAGTTTATTGGGCCAGCAGCCCCAGCATTTT.

This chain joins TRBV30 and TRBJ1-6; TRBD1 aligns across 8 bases. The CDR3 sequence is 14 residues long. Germline CDR1 and CDR2: GTSNPN and SVGIG (reference sequence). The V segment lost 3 bases and the J segment 7 bases; nucleotides outside the gene matches: 5. DNA of the CDR3: TGTGCCTGGAGCCTAGACAGGGGAAATTCACCCCTCCACTTT. Protein: CAWSLDRGNSPLHF. The full variable domain, with the rest looked up from reference TRBV30 and TRBJ1-6, is SQTIHQWPATLVQPVGSPLSLECTVEGTSNPNLYWYRQAAGRGLQLLFYSVGIGQISSEVPQNLSASRPQDRQFILSSKKLLLSDSGFYLCAWSLDRGNSPLHFGNGTRLTVT.

This clone was seen a handful of times. The chain joins TRBV12-5 to TRBJ1-1; D call uncertain. Germline CDR1 and CDR2: LGHNT and FRNRAP. There are 16 residues in the CDR3. Trimming stripped 0 bases from V and 3 bases from J, with 14 bases between. The CDR3 region is CASGLVLGRRDTEAFF. The CDR3 coding sequence is TGTGCTAGTGGTTTGGTACTTGGCAGGAGGGACACTGAAGCTTTCTTT.

V is TRBV7-9 and J is TRBJ1-5; no clear D. The ends were cut back, 7 bases at V and 0 bases at J, with 4 bases in the middle. CDR1 and CDR2 (germline): SEHNR, FQNEAQ (reference sequence). The CDR3 runs to 12 residues. CDR3 nucleotide sequence: TGTGCCAGCAACGATAGCAATCAGCCCCAGCATTTT. This gives the protein CASNDSNQPQHF. Full variable domain (remainder filled in from reference TRBV7-9 and TRBJ1-5): DTGVSQNPRHKITKRGQNVTFRCDPISEHNRLYWYRQTLGQGPEFLTYFQNEAQLEKSRLLSDRFSAERPKGSFSTLEIQRTEQGDSAMYLCASNDSNQPQHFGDGTRLSIL.

V is TRBV5-1 and J is TRBJ1-1, with unresolved D. This CDR3 comprises 16 residues. Looked up from germline, CDR1 is SGHRS and CDR2 is YFSETQ. V was pared by 0 bases and J by 4 bases, with 16 bases between. In nucleotides, the CDR3 is TGCGCCAGCAGCTTGGCCGCAGGTTCGTATAGCACTGAAGCTTTCTTT. Amino acids: CASSLAAGSYSTEAFF.

The DNA for the CDR3 is TGTGCCAGCAGGGGGACAGGGGCCAGCTCCTACGAGCAGTACTTC. Amino acid sequence: CASRGTGASSYEQYF. This chain uses TRBV28 with TRBJ2-7; TRBD1 matches 10 bases. Germline lookup yields CDR1 MDHEN and CDR2 SYDVKM. V lost 6 bases to trimming and J lost 0 bases; unmatched junction nucleotides: 5. The CDR3 runs 15 residues.

J is TRBJ1-1 and V is TRBV18; 7 bases are a match to TRBD1. The CDR3 length is 13 residues. Germline-derived CDR1 and CDR2 are KGHSH and LQKENI. V gave up 3 bases and J gave up 10 bases; unmatched junction bases: 8. CDR3 coding DNA: TGTGCCAGCTCACCGGGGACAGAAAGGGGAGCTTTCTTT. Its translation is CASSPGTERGAFF.

V gene TRBV28 combines with J gene TRBJ1-2; 10 bases align to TRBD1. Germline values: CDR1 MDHEN, CDR2 SYDVKM. CDR3 length: 14 residues. Losses at the gene ends were 6 bases for V and 4 bases for J; bases not matched to a gene: 5. CDR3 DNA: TGTGCCAGCAGCGACAGGGGGCGCATCTATGGCTACACCTTC. Protein: CASSDRGRIYGYTF.

This chain connects TRBV10-3 to TRBJ1-4; no firm D call. The CDR3 totals 14 residues. In germline, CDR1 is ENHRY, CDR2 SYGVKD. Trimming pared 2 bases from V and 3 bases from J, leaving 7 bases between. The chain's CDR3 is CAISEPGSNEKLFF. The CDR3 DNA reads TGTGCCATCAGTGAGCCGGGATCTAATGAAAAACTGTTTTTT.

This chain joins TRBV18 and TRBJ2-1; 9 nucleotides agree with TRBD2. The V segment lost 6 bases and the J segment 8 bases; nucleotides outside the gene matches: 2. Germline-derived CDR1 and CDR2 are KGHSH and LQKENI. This CDR3 has 12 amino acids. Here the CDR3 reads CASSAGGHEQFF. The CDR3 DNA reads as TGTGCCAGCTCGGCGGGGGGGCATGAGCAGTTCTTC.

The chain is built from TRBV18 and TRBJ1-1; a weak D match, TRBD1 (6 bases). The CDR3 spans 14 residues. V was trimmed by 3 bases and J by 4 bases, leaving 12 bases between them. Germline V gene lookup returns CDR1 KGHSH and CDR2 LQKENI. The CDR3 protein is CASSPTGPGTEAFF. CDR3 DNA sequence: TGTGCCAGCTCACCTACAGGGCCGGGCACTGAAGCTTTCTTT.

This rearrangement joins TRBV18 to TRBJ2-2; TRBD1 agrees at 10 bases. V shed 3 bases and J 3 bases; nucleotides not matched to a gene: 4. CDR3 length: 16 residues. The germline CDR1 and CDR2 sequences are KGHSH and LQKENI. In nucleotides, the CDR3 is TGTGCCAGCTCACCCCGGACAGGGGGTTACACCGGGGAGCTGTTTTTT. Its protein is CASSPRTGGYTGELFF.

V gene TRBV4-3 combines with J gene TRBJ1-3; the D is unclear. Germline-derived CDR1 and CDR2 are LGHNA and YSLEER. Trimming took off 1 base at V and 1 base at J, with 11 bases between the two ends. This CDR3 spans 16 amino acids. The CDR3 DNA sequence: TGCGCCAGCAGCCAAGCCCCCATTCGTTCTGGAAACACCATATATTTT. As protein: CASSQAPIRSGNTIYF.

V usage is TRBV7-9 and J usage is TRBJ1-2; 7 bases align to TRBD1. The J segment lost 7 bases and the V segment lost 1 base, leaving 6 bases of the junction unmatched. The germline V gene has CDR1 SEHNR and CDR2 FQNEAQ (reference sequence). This CDR3 has 14 amino acids. This CDR3 is CASSLGTGVRGYTF. The CDR3 DNA reads TGTGCCAGCAGCTTAGGAACAGGGGTTCGTGGCTACACCTTC.

The J gene is TRBJ1-3, the V gene TRBV28, with 10 nucleotides matching TRBD1. The CDR3 has 16 residues. Germline CDR1 and CDR2: MDHEN and SYDVKM. The ends lost 6 bases at V and 7 bases at J; junction bases unmatched: 12. Written as DNA, the CDR3 is TGTGCCAGCAGCCAAGGGCCCGGGACAGGGGTTAACACCATATATTTT. Its protein product is CASSQGPGTGVNTIYF.